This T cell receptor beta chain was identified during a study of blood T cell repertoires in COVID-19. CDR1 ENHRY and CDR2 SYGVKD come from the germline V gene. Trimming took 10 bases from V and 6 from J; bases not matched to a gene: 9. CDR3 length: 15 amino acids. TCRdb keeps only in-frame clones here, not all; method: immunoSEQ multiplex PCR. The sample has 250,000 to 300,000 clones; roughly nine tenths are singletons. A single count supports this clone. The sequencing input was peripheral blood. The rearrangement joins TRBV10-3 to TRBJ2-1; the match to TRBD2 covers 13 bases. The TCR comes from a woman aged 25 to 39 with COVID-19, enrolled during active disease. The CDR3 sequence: CATTSGTSGINEQFF. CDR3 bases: TGTGCCACGACCTCCGGGACTAGCGGGATCAATGAGCAGTTCTTC.